The entry that follows covers one T cell receptor beta chain sequence. Its specificity is unknown. The ends lost 8 bases at V and 5 bases at J; junction bases unmatched: 5. This CDR3 is built from 13 residues. Germline V CDR1 and CDR2: SGHNT, YENEEA. This record comes from a study of vaccination effects on CD4 cells after COVID-19. ViraFEST assay sequencing came after antigen-specific CD4+ T cells were expanded with viral peptide pools. It was after 10 days of culture that CD4+ T cells were isolated. Nucleocapsid antibodies were negative in the vaccine recipients, who had never had SARS-CoV-2 infection. Some 2 million PBMC were placed in each well, which was supplemented with about 10 IU/ml IL-2 and around 9.4 ug/ml peptides. Only in-frame clones appear in the TCRdb table, and some are missing; sequencing was by immunoSEQ multiplex PCR. This table holds some 59,000 clones, roughly 80% found once. Study results and limitations: Late after vaccination, infection- and vaccine-induced clones showed marked clonal contraction. There were few convalescent patients in the study and no early post-infection timepoints.

V is TRBV11-3 and J is TRBJ2-1; 8 positions match TRBD2. The receptor's source is a human donor who received a COVID-19 vaccine. The specimen comprised CD4+ T cells from PBMCs cultured with HCoV-229E spike peptides, sampled before COVID-19 vaccination. In DNA form, the CDR3 reads TGTGCCAGCGGTACTAGCGGCCACAATGAGCAGTTCTTC. As protein: CASGTSGHNEQFF. The variable domain in full, with the rest retrieved from reference TRBV11-3 and TRBJ2-1, is EAGVVQSPRYKIIEKKQPVAFWCNPISGHNTLYWYLQNLGQGPELLIRYENEEAVDDSQLPKDRFSAERLKGVDSTLKIQPAELGDSAVYLCASGTSGHNEQFFGPGTRLTVL.